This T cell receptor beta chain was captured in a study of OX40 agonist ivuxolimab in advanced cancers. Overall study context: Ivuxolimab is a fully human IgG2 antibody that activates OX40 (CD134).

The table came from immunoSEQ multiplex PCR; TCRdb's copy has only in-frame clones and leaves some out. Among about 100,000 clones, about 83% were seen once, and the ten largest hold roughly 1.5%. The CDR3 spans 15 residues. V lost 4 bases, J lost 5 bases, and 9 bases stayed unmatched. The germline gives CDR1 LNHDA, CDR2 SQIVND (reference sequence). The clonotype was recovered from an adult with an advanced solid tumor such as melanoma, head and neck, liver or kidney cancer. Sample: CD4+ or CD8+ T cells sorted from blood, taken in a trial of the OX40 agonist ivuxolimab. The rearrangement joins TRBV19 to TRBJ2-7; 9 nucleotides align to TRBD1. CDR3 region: CASSTRQGGYDEQYF. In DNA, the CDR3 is TGTGCCAGTAGTACACGACAGGGGGGGTACGACGAGCAGTACTTC.